One sample yielded the 13 T cell receptor beta chains listed below, sequenced in a study of T cells in Graves' hyperthyroidism and ophthalmopathy. TCR beta CDR3 regions were amplified from RNA. The HTBI set primed first-round TCR CDR3 RT-PCR. TCRdb redid the calling of the multiplex PCR reads with MiXCR, one entry per CDR3 protein. Counted here are just under 750,000 distinct CDR3 sequences, just over 35% occurring once; the ten biggest clones make up less than 35%. Sequenced sample: blood. The receptors derive from a woman in her thirties or forties with Graves' hyperthyroidism.

The chain uses TRBV7-2 and TRBJ2-5; the match to TRBD2 covers 12 bases. Germline V gene lookup returns CDR1 SGHTA and CDR2 FQGNSA. Unmatched junction bases numbered 1, after V lost 7 bases and J lost 1 base. The CDR3 spans 14 residues. For the CDR3, the DNA is TGTGCCAGCAAGACTAGCGGGAGCCAAGAGACCCAGTACTTC. As protein: CASKTSGSQETQYF.

As concerns this clonotype: Lacking the conserved final phenylalanine or tryptophan, this CDR3 likely reflects a read error. The chain combines TRBV10-3 with TRBJ1-1; TRBD1 matches 7 bases. V was pared by 6 bases and J by 1 base, with 8 bases of the junction left unmatched. CDR3 length equals 15 residues. Germline CDR1 reads ENHRY; CDR2 reads SYGVKD. The CDR3 here is CAIREGAGRNTEAFL. CDR3 coding DNA: TGTGCCATCAGGGAGGGGGCAGGGAGGAACACTGAAGCTTTCCTT.

This clonotype was recorded once. The CDR3, as DNA: TGTGCCAGTAAGAAGAGCAACGGGGAGCTGTTTTTT. The encoded protein is CASKKSNGELFF. The V gene is TRBV12-3 or TRBV12-4, the J gene TRBJ2-2; D is unclear. This CDR3 contains 12 residues. V dropped 9 bases and J dropped 7 bases, with 12 bases sitting between them.

As regards this clonotype: Being one base from a much bigger clone, this may be a read error. The chain links TRBV4-3 to TRBJ1-2, with D tentatively TRBD1 (6 bases). CDR1 is LGHNA and CDR2 is YSLEER in the germline V gene. CDR3 length: 14 amino acids. The CDR3: CASSQRLQTGGYAF. Here the CDR3 DNA reads TGCGCCAGCAGCCAACGACTCCAGACAGGTGGCTACGCCTTC.

This rearrangement joins TRBV7-2 to TRBJ1-6, with no clear D. This CDR3 is built from 14 residues. Germline V CDR1 and CDR2: SGHTA, FQGNSA. The CDR3 DNA reads as TGTGCTAGAGTTAGGCAGGTCTATAATTCACCCCTCCACTTT. The encoded protein is CARVRQVYNSPLHF.

This clonotype turned up a few times. This rearrangement joins TRBV27 to TRBJ1-1; unclear D gene. Per the germline V gene, CDR1 is MNHEY and CDR2 is SMNVEV (reference sequence). The CDR3 has 15 amino acids. Trimming cost V 5 bases and J 4 bases, with 17 bases left between them. This CDR3 reads CASSLRGSVPTEAFF. CDR3 in DNA: TGTGCCAGCAGTCTACGAGGTTCGGTTCCCACTGAAGCTTTCTTT.

This clonotype was seen at least ten times. The J gene is TRBJ1-5, the V gene TRBV20-1, with TRBD1 matching over 8 bases. Germline V CDR1 and CDR2: DFQATT, SNEGSKA (reference sequence). The CDR3 contains 15 residues. V lost 3 bases, J lost 6 bases, and 10 bases stayed unmatched. CDR3 loop: CSASDGTGSGQPQHF. DNA for the CDR3: TGCAGTGCTAGTGACGGGACAGGTTCCGGTCAGCCCCAGCATTTT.

As to this clonotype: The germline gene is not matched at one end of the junction; a read error may be the cause. This chain links TRBV10-3 with TRBJ1-4; D gene ambiguous. This CDR3 is 15 amino acids long. Germline CDR1 reads ENHRY; CDR2 reads SYGVKD. CDR3 protein: CASSVFEGWGEKLFF. The CDR3 coding sequence is TGTGCCAGCAGTGTTTTCGAGGGCTGGGGTGAAAAACTGTTTTTT.

The gene calls are TRBV7-8 and TRBJ1-5; D is undetermined. The V and J ends lost 5 bases and 0 bases respectively, with 11 bases between them. The germline gives CDR1 SGHVS, CDR2 FQNEAQ. There are 15 residues in the CDR3. In DNA form, the CDR3 reads TGTGCCAGCAGCAACATGGGATATAGCAATCAGCCCCAGCATTTT. The encoded protein is CASSNMGYSNQPQHF.

This chain connects TRBV6-5 to TRBJ2-6; D is unclear. The CDR3 has 15 residues. CDR1 MNHEY and CDR2 SVGAGI come from the germline V gene. The germline V and J ends were trimmed by 2 bases and 0 bases, with 5 bases remaining between them. The CDR3 here is CASSYDDSGANVLTF. The CDR3 DNA follows: TGTGCCAGCAGTTACGATGACTCTGGGGCCAACGTCCTGACTTTC.

This clonotype was detected many times. The rearrangement uses TRBV24-1 and TRBJ1-3; the D gene is possibly TRBD1 (5 bases). Per the germline V gene, CDR1 is KGHDR and CDR2 is SFDVKD. The CDR3 extends over 14 amino acids. V was shortened by 3 bases and J by 2 bases, with 7 bases between the two germline ends. CDR3 region: CATSDPGTGNTIYF. CDR3 coding DNA: TGTGCCACCAGTGATCCAGGGACTGGAAACACCATATATTTT.

There are many counts of this clonotype. V gene TRBV3-1 combines with J gene TRBJ1-5; no definite D call. The germline gives CDR1 LGHDT, CDR2 YNNKEL (reference sequence). V was trimmed by 1 base and J by 4 bases, leaving 5 bases between them. The CDR3 length is 13 residues. Here the CDR3 reads CASSQASNQPQHF. DNA of the CDR3: TGTGCCAGCAGCCAAGCCTCAAATCAGCCCCAGCATTTT.

This clonotype was seen repeatedly, ten times or more. The chain links TRBV20-1 to TRBJ2-5, with 8 nucleotides matching TRBD2. V shed 6 bases, J shed 1 base, and the junction held 4 bases outside the gene matches. The CDR3 is made up of 13 amino acids. Per germline, CDR1 DFQATT and CDR2 SNEGSKA (reference sequence). The CDR3 DNA reads TGCAGTGCCTCCGGGACTAGCCAAGAGACCCAGTACTTC. This codes for CSASGTSQETQYF.